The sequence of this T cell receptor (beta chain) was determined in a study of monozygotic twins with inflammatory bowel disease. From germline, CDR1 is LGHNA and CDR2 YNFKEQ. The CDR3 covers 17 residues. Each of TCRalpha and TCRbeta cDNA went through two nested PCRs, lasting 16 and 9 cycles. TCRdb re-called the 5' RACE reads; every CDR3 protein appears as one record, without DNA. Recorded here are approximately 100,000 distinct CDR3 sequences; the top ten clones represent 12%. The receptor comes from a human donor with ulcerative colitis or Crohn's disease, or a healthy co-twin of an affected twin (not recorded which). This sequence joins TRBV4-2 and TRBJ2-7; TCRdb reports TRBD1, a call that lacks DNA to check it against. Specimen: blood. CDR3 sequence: CASSLTVPRGSSREQYF.